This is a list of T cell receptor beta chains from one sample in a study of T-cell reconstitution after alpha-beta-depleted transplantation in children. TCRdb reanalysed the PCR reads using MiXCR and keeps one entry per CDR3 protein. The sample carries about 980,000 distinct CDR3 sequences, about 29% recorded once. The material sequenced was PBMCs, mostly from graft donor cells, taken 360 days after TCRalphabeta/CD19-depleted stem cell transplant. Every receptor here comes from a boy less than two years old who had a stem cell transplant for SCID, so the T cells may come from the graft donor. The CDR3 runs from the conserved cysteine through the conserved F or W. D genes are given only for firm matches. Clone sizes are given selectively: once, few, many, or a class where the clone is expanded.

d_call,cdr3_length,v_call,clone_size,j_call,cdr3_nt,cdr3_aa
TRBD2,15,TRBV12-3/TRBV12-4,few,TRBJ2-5,TGTGCCAGCAGTTTAAGGACTAGCGAGCAAGAGACCCAGTACTTC,CASSLRTSEQETQYF
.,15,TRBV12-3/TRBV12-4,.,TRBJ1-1,TGTGCCAGCAGTTTGCGGAGGGGCGGGGACACTGAAGCTTTCTTT,CASSLRRGGDTEAFF
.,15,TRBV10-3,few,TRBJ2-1,TGTGCCATCAGGGAAGACAGTTCTCCCTACAATGAGCAGTTCTTC,CAIREDSSPYNEQFF
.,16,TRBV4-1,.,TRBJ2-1,TGCGCCAGCAGCCAAGATCAACGGACCTCCTACAATGAGCAGTTCTTC,CASSQDQRTSYNEQFF
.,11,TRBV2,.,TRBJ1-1,TGTGCCAGCGGCGATCCTACTGAAGCTTTCTTT,CASGDPTEAFF
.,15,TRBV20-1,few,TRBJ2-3,TGCAGTGCTAGAGGCGGGGCTAGCGAATCAGATACGCAGTATTTT,CSARGGASESDTQYF
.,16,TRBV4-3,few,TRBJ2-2,TGCGCCAGCAGCCCTCAATTCGGTCAGAACACCGGGGAGCTGTTTTTT,CASSPQFGQNTGELFF
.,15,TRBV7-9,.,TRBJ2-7,TGTGCCAGCAGCTTACGGGGCAGGGGCGTCTACGAGCAGTACTTC,CASSLRGRGVYEQYF
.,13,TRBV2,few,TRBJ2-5,TGTGCCAGAGGGGGGGGGCCGGGAGAGACCCAGTACTTC,CARGGGPGETQYF
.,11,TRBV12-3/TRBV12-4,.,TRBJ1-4,TGTGCCAGCAGCACCAACTTGGAACTGTTTTTT,CASSTNLELFF
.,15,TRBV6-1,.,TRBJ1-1,TGTGCCAGCAGCCGAGGCGGGGGAGATGGGTCTGGGGCTTTCTTT,CASSRGGGDGSGAFF
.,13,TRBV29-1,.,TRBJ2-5,TGCAGCGTTGACCCAGGGGGGACAGAGACCCAGTACTTC,CSVDPGGTETQYF
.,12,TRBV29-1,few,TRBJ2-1,TGCAGCGTTGAACAGGGGTTTAATGAGCAGTTCTTC,CSVEQGFNEQFF
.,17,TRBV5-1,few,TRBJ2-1,TGCGCCAGCAGCCCAACCCCCACTCGTCAGACCTACAATGAGCAGTTCTTC,CASSPTPTRQTYNEQFF
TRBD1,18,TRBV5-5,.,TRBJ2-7,TGTGCCAGCAGCTTGTTTGGGGTATCGGACAGGGGTTTTTACGAGCAGTACTTC,CASSLFGVSDRGFYEQYF
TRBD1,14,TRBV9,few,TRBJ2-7,TGTGCCAGCACCCCCGGGACAGGGGGATACGAGCAGTACTTC,CASTPGTGGYEQYF
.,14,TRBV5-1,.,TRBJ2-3,TGCGCCAGCAGCTTCGTGTTGGGCACAGATACGCAGTATTTT,CASSFVLGTDTQYF
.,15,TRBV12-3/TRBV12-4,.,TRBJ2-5,TGTGCCAGCAGTTTAGCGGGACGGCCAGAAGAGACCCAGTACTTC,CASSLAGRPEETQYF
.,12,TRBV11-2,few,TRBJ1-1,TGTGCCAGCAGCCCGACGGCGGGTGAAGCTTTCTTT,CASSPTAGEAFF
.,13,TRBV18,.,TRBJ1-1,TGTGCCAGCTCGCAGGGGATAGACACTGAAGCTTTCTTT,CASSQGIDTEAFF
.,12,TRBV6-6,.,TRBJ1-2,TGTGCCAGCAGACCCGAGCAGAAGGGCTACACCTTC,CASRPEQKGYTF
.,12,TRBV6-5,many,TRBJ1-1,TGTGCCAGCAGCCGGACGGGCACTGAAGCTTTCTTT,CASSRTGTEAFF
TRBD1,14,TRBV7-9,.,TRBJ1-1,TGTGCCAGCAGCTTGACAGGGGGCATCACTGAAGCTTTCTTT,CASSLTGGITEAFF
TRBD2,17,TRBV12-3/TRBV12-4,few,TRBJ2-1,TGTGCCAGCAGTTTAAGGCCTCTAGCGGGGGTATACAATGAGCAGTTCTTC,CASSLRPLAGVYNEQFF
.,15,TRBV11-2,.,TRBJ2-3,TGTGCCAGCAGGAGCTTAGGGAGGGGGGTGGATACGCAGTATTTT,CASRSLGRGVDTQYF
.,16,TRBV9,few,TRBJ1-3,TGTGCCAGCAGCGTAGCGTCTGGAAGCCCTGGAAACACCATATATTTT,CASSVASGSPGNTIYF
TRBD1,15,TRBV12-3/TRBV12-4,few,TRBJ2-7,TGTGCCAGCAGCCCTCCGGGACAGGGAGAGGGCGAGCAGTACTTC,CASSPPGQGEGEQYF
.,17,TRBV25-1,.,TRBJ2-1,TGTGCCAGCAGTGAATCCACTAAGGGCAGTTCCTACAATGAGCAGTTCTTC,CASSESTKGSSYNEQFF
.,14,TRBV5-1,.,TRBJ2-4,TGCGCCAGCAGCTTCGGGACAACCAAAAACATTCAGTACTTC,CASSFGTTKNIQYF
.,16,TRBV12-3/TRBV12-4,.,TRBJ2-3,TGTGCCAGCAGTATAACGGGGCCCCCGGGGGCAGATACGCAGTATTTT,CASSITGPPGADTQYF
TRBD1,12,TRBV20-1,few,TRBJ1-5,TGCAGTGCTAGAACTCGGACAGGGACCCAGCATTTT,CSARTRTGTQHF
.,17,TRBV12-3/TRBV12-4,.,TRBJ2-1,TGTGCCAGCAGTCAGGGCCCCGCCCCGGTAGGTTACAATGAGCAGTTCTTC,CASSQGPAPVGYNEQFF
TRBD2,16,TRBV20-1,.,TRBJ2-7,TGCAGTGCTCCCGGGACTAGCGGGGGGAGATTGTACGAGCAGTACTTC,CSAPGTSGGRLYEQYF
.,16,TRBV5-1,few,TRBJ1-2,TGCGCCAGCAGCCAGGGACCGGAGTCAGCTAACTATGGCTACACCTTC,CASSQGPESANYGYTF
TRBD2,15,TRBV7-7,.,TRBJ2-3,TGTGCCAGCAGCTTAAGCGGGGGGACCGCAGATACGCAGTATTTT,CASSLSGGTADTQYF
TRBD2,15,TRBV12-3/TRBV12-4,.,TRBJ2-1,TGTGCCAGCAGCGTAGTGGGGGGGGACTACAATGAGCAGTTCTTC,CASSVVGGDYNEQFF
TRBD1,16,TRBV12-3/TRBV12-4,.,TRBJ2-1,TGTGCCAGCAGCACCGTCGAGGGACAGGGGCTGAGAGAGCAGTTCTTC,CASSTVEGQGLREQFF
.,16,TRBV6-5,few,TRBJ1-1,TGTGCCAGCAGTTCTCTTTTCACATCAGTGAACACTGAAGCTTTCTTT,CASSSLFTSVNTEAFF
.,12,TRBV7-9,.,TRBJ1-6,TGTGCCAGCGCGGCTCCTAGTTCACCCCTCCACTTT,CASAAPSSPLHF
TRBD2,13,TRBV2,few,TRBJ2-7,TGTGCCAGCAGTAGCGGGGGGGCGAACGAGCAGTACTTC,CASSSGGANEQYF
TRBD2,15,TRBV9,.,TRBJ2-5,TGTGCCAGCAGCGAGGGACTAGCGGGGTTAGAGACCCAGTACTTC,CASSEGLAGLETQYF
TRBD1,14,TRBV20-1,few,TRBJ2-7,TGCAGTGCTAGAGGAGACAGGGGTATCTACGAGCAGTACTTC,CSARGDRGIYEQYF
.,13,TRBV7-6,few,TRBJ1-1,TGTGCCAGCAGCTCTGAGGCTTCCACTGAAGCTTTCTTT,CASSSEASTEAFF
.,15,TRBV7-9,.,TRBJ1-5,TGTGCCAGCAGCCCCGCAGGGGCCCACAATCAGCCCCAGCATTTT,CASSPAGAHNQPQHF
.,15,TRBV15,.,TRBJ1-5,TGTGCCACCCAGCTAGGGTATGGGGCAAATCAGCCCCAGCATTTT,CATQLGYGANQPQHF
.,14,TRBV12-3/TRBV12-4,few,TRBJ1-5,TGTGCCAGCAAGGGAGGGATCCTCAATCAGCCCCAGCATTTT,CASKGGILNQPQHF
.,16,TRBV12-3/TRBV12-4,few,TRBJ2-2,TGTGCCAGCAGTTTATTCGGGAAGGGGGTCACCGGGGAGCTGTTTTTT,CASSLFGKGVTGELFF
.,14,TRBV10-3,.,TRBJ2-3,TGTGCCATCAGTGGACAGGCCCGTTCGCATACGCAGTATTTT,CAISGQARSHTQYF